The 18 T cell receptor beta chains presented below share a single source sample, sequenced in a study of cytomegalovirus exposure and HLA in healthy donors. The PCR contained 60 Vbeta and 13 Jbeta primers. Sequencing was performed with immunoSEQ multiplex PCR; in TCRdb, only in-frame clones are kept and a portion is missing. The table has around 100,000 clones, around three fifths seen once. The sequenced sample was PBMCs. Every receptor here comes from a man aged 25 to 40 in good health and CMV-seronegative.

This clone was observed a few times. V usage is TRBV29-1 and J usage is TRBJ2-1; the match to TRBD2 covers 8 bases. Germline V gene lookup returns CDR1 SQVTM and CDR2 ANQGSEA. The V segment lost 4 bases and the J segment 8 bases; nucleotides outside the gene matches: 10. This CDR3 comprises 14 residues. The CDR3 sequence is CSVVEAGVFDEQFF. DNA of the CDR3: TGCAGCGTTGTGGAAGCGGGAGTATTCGATGAGCAGTTCTTC.

The genes are TRBV11-3 and TRBJ1-2, with D possibly TRBD1 on 5 matching bases. From germline, CDR1 is SGHNT and CDR2 YENEEA. The CDR3 consists of 13 residues. Trimming pared 5 bases from V and 13 bases from J, leaving 20 bases between. CDR3 region: CASSPRSFGTVTF. The CDR3 DNA follows: TGTGCCAGCAGCCCCCGGAGTTTTGGGACTGTCACCTTC.

This chain joins TRBV6-5 and TRBJ2-2, with a possible D match to TRBD1 (6 bases). This CDR3 region has 15 residues. The V gene lost 6 bases and the J gene lost 0 bases, with 11 bases spanning the gap. Germline lookup yields CDR1 MNHEY and CDR2 SVGAGI. CDR3 in amino acids: CASRLTGPNTGELFF. CDR3 coding DNA: TGTGCCAGCAGACTAACAGGGCCGAACACCGGGGAGCTGTTTTTT.

V and J are TRBV4-3 and TRBJ2-7; D possibly corresponds to TRBD1 (5 bases). The CDR3 contains 15 residues. The germline V gene encodes CDR1 LGHNA and CDR2 YSLEER. The V and J ends lost 4 bases and 1 base respectively, with 14 bases between them. The CDR3 is CASSLKGKGSYEQYF. In DNA, the CDR3 is TGCGCCAGCAGCCTAAAGGGGAAGGGTTCCTACGAGCAGTACTTC.

V gene TRBV15 combines with J gene TRBJ1-2; D remains ambiguous. V dropped 1 base and J dropped 4 bases, with 10 bases sitting between them. The CDR3 sequence is 14 residues long. Germline-derived CDR1 and CDR2 are LNHNV and YYDKDF (reference sequence). CDR3 amino acids: CATSRVGRVYGYTF. CDR3 bases: TGTGCCACCAGCAGAGTTGGTAGAGTCTATGGCTACACCTTC.

This chain joins TRBV7-9 and TRBJ1-6; no clear D gene. The CDR3 is 16 amino acids. Trimming took 0 bases from V and 7 from J, leaving 13 bases between them. Looked up from germline, CDR1 is SEHNR and CDR2 is FQNEAQ (reference sequence). As DNA, the CDR3 is TGTGCCAGCAGCTTAGCAATAGCCTCGGGGAATTCACCCCTCCACTTT. Protein sequence: CASSLAIASGNSPLHF.

The V gene is TRBV13, the J gene TRBJ2-3; TRBD2 agrees at 12 bases. V was clipped by 8 bases and J by 14 bases; unmatched bases: 11. Germline assignment: CDR1 PRHDT and CDR2 FYEKMQ (reference sequence). The CDR3 extends over 13 amino acids. CDR3: CASAPPSGGAGYF. The CDR3 DNA reads as TGTGCCAGCGCTCCGCCTAGCGGGGGGGCCGGGTATTTT.

The chain couples TRBV5-4 to TRBJ2-3; 15 bases match TRBD2. After removal of 0 bases from V and 9 bases from J, the junction contained 14 bases not matched to a gene. This CDR3 has 19 amino acids. From germline, CDR1 is SGHNT and CDR2 YYREEE (reference sequence). The CDR3 protein is CASSLGEPGLAGGQITQYF. The CDR3 region has the DNA TGTGCCAGCAGCTTGGGGGAACCGGGACTAGCGGGGGGACAGATAACGCAGTATTTT. The entire variable domain, with the rest obtained from reference TRBV5-4 and TRBJ2-3, is as follows: ETGVTQSPTHLIKTRGQQVTLRCSSQSGHNTVSWYQQALGQGPQFIFQYYREEENGRGNFPPRFSGLQFPNYSSELNVNALELDDSALYLCASSLGEPGLAGGQITQYFGPGTRLTVL.

On this clone itself: An end of the junction differs from the germline gene, which may be a read error. This chain joins TRBV7-9 and TRBJ2-5; 7 nucleotides agree with TRBD2. The germline V gene has CDR1 SEHNR and CDR2 FQNEAQ (reference sequence). The CDR3 contains 17 residues. Here the CDR3 DNA reads TGTTCCAGCAGCCGGGAGGTGTCAGTCCGCATCCAAGAGACCCAGTACTTC. This codes for CSSSREVSVRIQETQYF.

CDR3 DNA: TGTGCCAGCAGTTACCGTAGACAGGAAAAATGGAGCGAGCAGTACTTC. This translates into CASSYRRQEKWSEQYF. The chain joins TRBV6-5 to TRBJ2-7; a possible D gene is TRBD1 (6 bases). Germline values: CDR1 MNHEY, CDR2 SVGAGI. The V and J ends lost 2 bases and 6 bases respectively, with 20 bases between them. The CDR3 consists of 16 residues.

V is TRBV18 and J is TRBJ2-7; weak D call: TRBD1 (5 bases). Germline V gene sequence: CDR1 KGHSH, CDR2 LQKENI. The CDR3 contains 16 residues. V lost 0 bases and J 0 bases, leaving 12 bases between the germline ends. CDR3 bases: TGTGCCAGCTCACCACCGTCCAGGGTTTTCTCCTACGAGCAGTACTTC. It yields the protein CASSPPSRVFSYEQYF.

V gene TRBV4-3 combines with J gene TRBJ1-2; D unclear. This CDR3 has 15 residues. Trimming stripped 0 bases from V and 4 bases from J, with 12 bases between. The germline gives CDR1 LGHNA, CDR2 YSLEER. The CDR3, as DNA: TGCGCCAGCAGCCAAGAGCCAGGCTACGGCTATGGCTACACCTTC. It codes for CASSQEPGYGYGYTF.

V gene TRBV14 combines with J gene TRBJ2-3; D gene uncertain. V lost 4 bases to trimming and J lost 3 bases, with 11 bases between them. This CDR3 is 14 amino acids long. CDR1 is SGHDN, CDR2 FVKESK, per germline. CDR3 region: CASSPVERTDTQYF. CDR3 DNA: TGTGCCAGCAGCCCTGTCGAGAGGACAGATACGCAGTATTTT.

V gene TRBV7-8 combines with J gene TRBJ1-1; 9 nucleotides agree with TRBD1. CDR3 length equals 18 residues. V lost 4 bases, J lost 2 bases, and 14 bases stayed unmatched. Germline CDR1 reads SGHVS; CDR2 reads FQNEAQ. CDR3 DNA sequence: TGTGCCAGCAGCTCATTTTCGCTTCGGACAGGGGTTAACACTGAAGCTTTCTTT. This gives the protein CASSSFSLRTGVNTEAFF.

V is TRBV29-1 and J is TRBJ2-3; 9 bases match TRBD2. CDR3 size: 15 residues. Germline CDR1 and CDR2: SQVTM and ANQGSEA. Trimming removed 0 bases from V and 7 bases from J; junction bases left unmatched: 8. Here the CDR3 DNA reads TGCAGCGTTGAAGAGGCGCGGGGGGGAAATAATACGCAGTATTTT. Protein product: CSVEEARGGNNTQYF.

The gene calls are TRBV11-2 and TRBJ1-5, with 8 bases aligning to TRBD1. The trim removed 1 base at V and 9 bases at J, leaving 8 bases unmatched. Per germline, CDR1 SGHAT and CDR2 FQNNGV. The CDR3 covers 15 residues. The DNA of the CDR3 is TGTGCCAGCAGCTTAGGTGACAGGGGCCTTTGGCCCCAGCATTTT. As protein: CASSLGDRGLWPQHF.

This rearrangement joins TRBV27 to TRBJ2-7; possibly TRBD1 for D (6 bases). The V end was cut by 5 bases, the J end by 7 bases, with 15 bases between. Germline lookup yields CDR1 MNHEY and CDR2 SMNVEV (reference sequence). The CDR3 totals 13 residues. DNA of the CDR3: TGTGCCAGCAGTCCACTCAGGGGTAGTGAGCAGTACTTC. This translates into CASSPLRGSEQYF.

The chain links TRBV27 to TRBJ2-3; D might be TRBD1 (5 bases). The CDR3 runs to 16 residues. Germline V gives CDR1 MNHEY, CDR2 SMNVEV (reference sequence). The germline V and J ends were trimmed by 2 bases and 9 bases, with 21 bases remaining between them. CDR3 coding DNA: TGTGCCAGCAGTTTAGTTCTGGCAGGGTTTGAGAGAACGCAGTATTTT. It yields the protein CASSLVLAGFERTQYF.